The clone carrying this T cell receptor (beta chain) appeared once. Its antigen is currently unknown. The ends were cut back, 4 bases at V and 4 bases at J, with 10 bases in the middle. Germline CDR1 reads LGHNA; CDR2 reads YNFKEQ. This CDR3 is built from 14 residues. Treatment here: some 19 received Ad26.COV2.S at low or high dose, single or two shots; about 5 received placebo; per-sample allocation not given. The samples date from day 63 after the first vaccine or placebo injection. Wuhan-strain spike was delivered by a replication-incompetent Ad26 vector. The data derive from a study of Ad26.COV2.S vaccination and SARS-CoV-2 variants. On the study more broadly: Enrollment placed the donor in the COV1001 Ad26.COV2.S trial arm. Participants got Ad26.COV2.S intramuscularly, once or twice 56 days apart.

Study-wide results and caveats: Vaccine recipients showed a spike-specific TCR breadth that was higher than in placebo recipients.

Profiling relied on immunoSEQ multiplex PCR, and the TCRdb table lists in-frame clones only, not all of them. The sample shows about 370,000 clones, 89% of them seen only once. This material consisted of peripheral blood, taken in a trial of Ad26.COV2.S vaccine versus placebo. This receptor was taken from a person between 18 and 65 years old who received the Ad26.COV2.S COVID-19 vaccine or a placebo. V gene TRBV4-2 combines with J gene TRBJ1-4; D is uncertain. CDR3 nucleotide sequence: TGTGCCAGCAGCCCCGGGCAAAATAATGAAAAACTGTTTTTT. It specifies CASSPGQNNEKLFF.